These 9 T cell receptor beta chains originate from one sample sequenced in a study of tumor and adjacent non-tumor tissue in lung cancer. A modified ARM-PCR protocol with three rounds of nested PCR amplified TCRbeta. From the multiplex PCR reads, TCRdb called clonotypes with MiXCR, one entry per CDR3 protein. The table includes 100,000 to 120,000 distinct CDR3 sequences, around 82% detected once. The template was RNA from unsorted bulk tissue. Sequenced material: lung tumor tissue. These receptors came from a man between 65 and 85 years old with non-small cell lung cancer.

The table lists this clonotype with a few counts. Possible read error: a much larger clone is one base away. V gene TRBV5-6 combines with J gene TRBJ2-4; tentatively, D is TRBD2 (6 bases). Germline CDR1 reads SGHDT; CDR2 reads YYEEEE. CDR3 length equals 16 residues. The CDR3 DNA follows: TGTGCCAGCAGCTCCACAAAGGAACTAGCCAAAAACATTCAGTGCTTC. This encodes CASSSTKELAKNIQCF. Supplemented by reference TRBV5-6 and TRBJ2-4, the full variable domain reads DAGVTQSPTHLIKTRGQQVTLRCSPKSGHDTVSWYQQALGQGPQFIFQYYEEEERQRGNFPDRFSGHQFPNYSSELNVNALLLGDSALYLCASSSTKELAKNIQCFGAGTRLSVL.

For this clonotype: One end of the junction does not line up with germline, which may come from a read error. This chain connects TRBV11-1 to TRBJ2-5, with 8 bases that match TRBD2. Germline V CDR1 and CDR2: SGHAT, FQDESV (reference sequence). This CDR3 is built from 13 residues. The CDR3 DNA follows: TGTGCCAGCAGCTTAGCACGGGGGGGAGCCCAATACTTC. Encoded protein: CASSLARGGAQYF.

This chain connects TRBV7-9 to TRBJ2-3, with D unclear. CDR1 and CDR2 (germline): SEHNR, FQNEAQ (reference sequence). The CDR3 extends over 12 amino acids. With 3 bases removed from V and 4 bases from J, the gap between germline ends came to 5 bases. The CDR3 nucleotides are TGTGCCAGCAGCTTCAGTTCAGATACGCAGTATTTT. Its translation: CASSFSSDTQYF.

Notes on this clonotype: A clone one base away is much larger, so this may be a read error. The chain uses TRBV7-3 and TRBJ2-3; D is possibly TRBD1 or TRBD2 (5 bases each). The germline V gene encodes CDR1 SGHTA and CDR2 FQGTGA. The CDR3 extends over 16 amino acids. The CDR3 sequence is CASSLTPAGTTDMQYF. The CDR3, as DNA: TGTGCCAGCAGCTTAACCCCAGCAGGGACGACAGATATGCAGTATTTT.

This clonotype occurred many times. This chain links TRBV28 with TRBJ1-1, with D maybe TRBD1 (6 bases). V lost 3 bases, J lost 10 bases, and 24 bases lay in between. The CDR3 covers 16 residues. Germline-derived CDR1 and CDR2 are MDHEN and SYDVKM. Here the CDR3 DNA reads TGTGCCAGCAGTTTGAGAGGGGGACCTCCTTTCCCTGGAGCTTTCTTT. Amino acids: CASSLRGGPPFPGAFF.

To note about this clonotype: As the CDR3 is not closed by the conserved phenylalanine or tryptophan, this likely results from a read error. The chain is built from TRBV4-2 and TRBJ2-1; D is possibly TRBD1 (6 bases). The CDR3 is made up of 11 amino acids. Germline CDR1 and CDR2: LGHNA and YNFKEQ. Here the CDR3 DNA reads TGTGTCAGCAGGGGCAACAATGAGCAGTTCTCC. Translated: CVSRGNNEQFS.

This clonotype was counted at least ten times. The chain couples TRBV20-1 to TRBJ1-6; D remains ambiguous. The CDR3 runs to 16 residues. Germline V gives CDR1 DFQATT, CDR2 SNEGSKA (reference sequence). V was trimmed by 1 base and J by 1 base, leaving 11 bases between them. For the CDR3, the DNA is TGCAGTGCTAGAGCTGCGGGGAGATCCTATAATTCACCCCTCCACTTT. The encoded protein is CSARAAGRSYNSPLHF.

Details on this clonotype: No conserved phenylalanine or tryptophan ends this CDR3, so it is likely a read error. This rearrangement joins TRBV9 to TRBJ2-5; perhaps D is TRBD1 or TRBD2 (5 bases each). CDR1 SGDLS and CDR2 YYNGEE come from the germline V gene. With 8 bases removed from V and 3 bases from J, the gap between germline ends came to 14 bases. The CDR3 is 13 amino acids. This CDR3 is CASNRDVKETQYL. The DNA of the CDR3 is TGTGCCAGTAACCGGGACGTTAAAGAGACCCAGTACTTA.

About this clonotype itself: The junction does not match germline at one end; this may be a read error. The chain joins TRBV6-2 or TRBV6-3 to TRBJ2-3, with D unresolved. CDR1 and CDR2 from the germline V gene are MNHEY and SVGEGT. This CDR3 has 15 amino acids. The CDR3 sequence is CASSYRTPQIDTHYF. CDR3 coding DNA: TGTGCCAGCAGTTACCGGACCCCGCAGATAGATACGCATTATTTT.